This paragraph reports one T cell receptor (beta chain). Antigen unknown. At one end, the junction sequence differs from germline, possibly due to a read error. 13 Jbeta primers and 60 Vbeta primers were used for the PCR. Profiled with immunoSEQ multiplex PCR; TCRdb holds only in-frame clones, not every one. Among fewer than 150,000 clones listed, around 83% were seen once. The data originate from a study of cytomegalovirus exposure and HLA in healthy donors. The wider study: Roughly 80 million unique TCRs from HLA-typed donors made up an early data release.

This CDR3 contains 13 residues. Germline CDR1 and CDR2: GTSNPN and SVGIG (reference sequence). Overall study results and limits: Presence/absence analysis assumed near-uniform sequencing depth across donors. Earlier analysis yielded a pattern in which most TCR beta V segments were productive about 87% or about 30% of the time. Several of the most significant clusters were apparently associated with common viral pathogens in a later analysis.

The chain carries TRBV30 and TRBJ2-7; 7 bases are a match to TRBD1. Input material: PBMCs. The receptor was isolated from a woman in her 30s in good health and CMV-seropositive. The CDR3 loop is CAWSVQGIYAQYF. The CDR3 DNA reads TGTGCCTGGAGTGTACAGGGGATCTACGCGCAGTACTTC.